The next 10 T cell receptor beta chains were all read from a single sample in a study of type 1 regulatory T cells. TCRdb reprocessed the reads with MiXCR, giving one entry per CDR3 protein. Of about 62,000 distinct CDR3 sequences in the sample, less than 65% were seen once. These receptors have no identified antigens. The material sequenced was cultured non-Tr1 T cells, either the whole culture or a sorted T cell fraction (not recorded which). The origin of the receptors is a human donor in good health.

The chain carries TRBV29-1 and TRBJ2-5; perhaps TRBD2 as D (5 bases). Trimming pared 3 bases from V and 4 bases from J, leaving 6 bases between. Germline assignment: CDR1 SQVTM and CDR2 ANQGSEA. The CDR3 runs to 11 residues. DNA of the CDR3: TGCAGCGTTGACGGAGGAGAGACCCAGTACTTC. Translation gives CSVDGGETQYF.

The genes are TRBV6-5 and TRBJ1-2; D is perhaps TRBD1 (6 bases). The ends were cut back, 6 bases at V and 7 bases at J, with 15 bases in the middle. The CDR3 spans 13 residues. Per the germline V gene, CDR1 is MNHEY and CDR2 is SVGAGI. DNA of the CDR3: TGTGCCAGCAGCTTTACAGGGATCGGTGGCTACACCTTC. Its protein product is CASSFTGIGGYTF.

This clonotype was seen a handful of times. The chain recombines TRBV25-1 with TRBJ2-1, with a possible D match to TRBD2 (6 bases). V was clipped by 1 base and J by 8 bases, with 15 bases between them. Germline values: CDR1 MGHDK, CDR2 SYGVNS. The CDR3 has 15 amino acids. The CDR3 loop is CASSEFGQAGDEQFF. In DNA, the CDR3 is TGTGCCAGCAGTGAATTCGGACAAGCGGGTGATGAGCAGTTCTTC.

The rearrangement uses TRBV7-2 and TRBJ2-7; no reliable D call. Trimming shortened V by 1 base and J by 6 bases, and 19 bases separated the two germline ends. The CDR3 contains 16 residues. Germline V CDR1 and CDR2: SGHTA, FQGNSA. The CDR3 sequence: CASSLVPGGGASEQYF. The CDR3 DNA sequence: TGTGCCAGCAGCTTAGTACCGGGCGGTGGAGCTTCCGAGCAGTACTTC.

The rearrangement uses TRBV29-1 and TRBJ1-1; no firm D call. Trimming stripped 7 bases from V and 7 bases from J, with 19 bases between. Germline loops: CDR1 SQVTM, CDR2 ANQGSEA. This CDR3 is built from 13 residues. The CDR3 coding sequence is TGCAGCGCTAATGGCCTAACCCGTCTTGAAGCTTTCTTT. Translated, it gives CSANGLTRLEAFF.

The rearrangement uses TRBV12-3 or TRBV12-4 and TRBJ2-2; 10 bases agree with TRBD1. The V gene end was trimmed by 3 bases and the J gene end by 0 bases; junction bases not matched to a gene: 13. CDR3 length: 20 residues. The CDR3 protein is CASSFDRDRGIGPNTGELFF. CDR3 sequence (DNA): TGTGCCAGCAGTTTTGATCGGGACAGGGGTATAGGCCCGAACACCGGGGAGCTGTTTTTT.

The chain links TRBV9 to TRBJ2-2; 11 bases fit TRBD2. V shed 4 bases and J 6 bases; nucleotides not matched to a gene: 8. The CDR3 is 16 residues long. Germline CDR1 and CDR2: SGDLS and YYNGEE. In DNA form, the CDR3 reads TGTGCCAGCAGCCTCATAGCGGGAGGGCCCGCCGGGGAGCTGTTTTTT. Amino acids: CASSLIAGGPAGELFF.

This sequence joins TRBV5-1 and TRBJ2-1; weak D call: TRBD1 (6 bases). The germline V gene has CDR1 SGHRS and CDR2 YFSETQ. V lost 3 bases and J lost 13, with 14 bases in between. The CDR3 covers 12 residues. CDR3 protein: CASSYSGASQFF. CDR3 sequence (DNA): TGCGCCAGCAGCTATTCAGGGGCGTCACAGTTCTTC. The full variable domain, with the rest looked up from reference TRBV5-1 and TRBJ2-1, is KAGVTQTPRYLIKTRGQQVTLSCSPISGHRSVSWYQQTPGQGLQFLFEYFSETQRNKGNFPGRFSGRQFSNSRSEMNVSTLELGDSALYLCASSYSGASQFFGPGTRLTVL.

This clonotype has only a few counts. The chain recombines TRBV5-5 with TRBJ1-6; D gene ambiguous. The CDR3 covers 13 residues. The V end was cut by 2 bases, the J end by 14 bases, with 14 bases between. CDR1 is SGHKS and CDR2 is YYEKEE in the germline V gene (reference sequence). The CDR3 nucleotides are TGTGCCAGCAGCTTTCGACTCGGGGATGCCCTCCACTTT. Translation: CASSFRLGDALHF.

This rearrangement joins TRBV7-6 to TRBJ1-3, with a weak D call TRBD1 (5 bases). Germline V gene lookup returns CDR1 SGHVS and CDR2 FNYEAQ. There are 16 residues in the CDR3. With 5 bases removed from V and 4 bases from J, the gap between germline ends came to 18 bases. This CDR3 reads CASSPRAQGTGNTIYF. DNA for the CDR3: TGTGCCAGCAGCCCCCGGGCGCAGGGTACGGGAAACACCATATATTTT. The whole variable domain, remainder taken from reference TRBV7-6 and TRBJ1-3, is GAGVSQSPRYKVTKRGQDVALRCDPISGHVSLYWYRQALGQGPEFLTYFNYEAQQDKSGLPNDRFSAERPEGSISTLTIQRTEQRDSAMYRCASSPRAQGTGNTIYFGEGSWLTVV.